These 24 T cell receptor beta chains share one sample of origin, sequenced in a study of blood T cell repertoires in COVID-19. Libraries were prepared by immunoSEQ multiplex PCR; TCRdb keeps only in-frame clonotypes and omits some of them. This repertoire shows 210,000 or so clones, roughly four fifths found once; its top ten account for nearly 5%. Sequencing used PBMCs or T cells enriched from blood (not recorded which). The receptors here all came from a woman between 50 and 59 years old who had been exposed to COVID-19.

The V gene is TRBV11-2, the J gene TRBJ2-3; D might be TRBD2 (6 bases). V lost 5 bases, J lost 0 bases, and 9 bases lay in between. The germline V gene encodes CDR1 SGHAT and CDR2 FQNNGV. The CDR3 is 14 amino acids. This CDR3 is CASSARGSTDTQYF. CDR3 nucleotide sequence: TGTGCCAGCAGCGCACGGGGGAGCACAGATACGCAGTATTTT. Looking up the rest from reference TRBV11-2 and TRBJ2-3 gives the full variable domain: EAGVAQSPRYKIIEKRQSVAFWCNPISGHATLYWYQQILGQGPKLLIQFQNNGVVDDSQLPKDRFSAERLKGVDSTLKIQPAKLEDSAVYLCASSARGSTDTQYFGPGTRLTVL.

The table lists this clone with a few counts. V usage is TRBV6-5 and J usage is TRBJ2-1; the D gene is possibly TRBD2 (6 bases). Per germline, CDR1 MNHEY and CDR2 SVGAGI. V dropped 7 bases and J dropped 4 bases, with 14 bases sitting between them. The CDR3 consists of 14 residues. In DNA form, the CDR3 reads TGTGCCAGCAAGAGAGGCGCGGGGTACAATGAGCAGTTCTTC. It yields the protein CASKRGAGYNEQFF.

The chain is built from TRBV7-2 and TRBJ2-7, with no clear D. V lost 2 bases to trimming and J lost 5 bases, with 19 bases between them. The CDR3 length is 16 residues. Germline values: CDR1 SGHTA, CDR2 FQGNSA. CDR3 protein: CASSLRVGSIAHEQYF. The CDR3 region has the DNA TGTGCCAGCAGCTTAAGAGTGGGTAGCATCGCGCACGAGCAGTACTTC. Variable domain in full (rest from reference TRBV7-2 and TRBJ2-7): GAGVSQSPSNKVTEKGKDVELRCDPISGHTALYWYRQSLGQGLEFLIYFQGNSAPDKSGLPSDRFSAERTGGSVSTLTIQRTQQEDSAVYLCASSLRVGSIAHEQYFGPGTRLTVT.

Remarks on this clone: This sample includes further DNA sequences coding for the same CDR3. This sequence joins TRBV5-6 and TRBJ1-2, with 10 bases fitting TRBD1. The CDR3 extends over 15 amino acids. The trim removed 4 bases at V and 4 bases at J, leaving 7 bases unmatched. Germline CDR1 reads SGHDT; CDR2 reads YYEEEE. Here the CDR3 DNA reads TGTGCCAGCAGCCCTCGACAGGGGGCAAGCTATGGCTACACCTTC. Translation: CASSPRQGASYGYTF.

The CDR3 region has the DNA TGTGCCAGTAGCCTAAGGGGCAAGAACACTGAAGCTTTCTTT. It is translated as CASSLRGKNTEAFF. The rearrangement uses TRBV19 and TRBJ1-1, with D possibly TRBD1 on 5 matching bases. The germline gives CDR1 LNHDA, CDR2 SQIVND (reference sequence). The V and J ends lost 6 bases and 1 base respectively, with 12 bases between them. The length of the CDR3 is 14 residues. Using reference TRBV19 and TRBJ1-1 for the parts outside the CDR3, the full variable domain is DGGITQSPKYLFRKEGQNVTLSCEQNLNHDAMYWYRQDPGQGLRLIYYSQIVNDFQKGDIAEGYSVSREKKESFPLTVTSAQKNPTAFYLCASSLRGKNTEAFFGQGTRLTVV.

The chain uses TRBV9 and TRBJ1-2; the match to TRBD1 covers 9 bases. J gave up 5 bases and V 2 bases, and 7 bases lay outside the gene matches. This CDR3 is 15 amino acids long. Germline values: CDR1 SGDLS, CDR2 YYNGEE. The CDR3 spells CASSVGDRAAYGYTF. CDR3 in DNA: TGTGCCAGCAGCGTGGGGGACAGGGCTGCTTATGGCTACACCTTC.

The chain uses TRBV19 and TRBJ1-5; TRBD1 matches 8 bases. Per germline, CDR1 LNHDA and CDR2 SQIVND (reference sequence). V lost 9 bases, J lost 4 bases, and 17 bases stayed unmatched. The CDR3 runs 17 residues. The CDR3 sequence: CASQAYVWTGRNQPQHF. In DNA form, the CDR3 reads TGTGCCAGCCAGGCATATGTTTGGACAGGGAGAAATCAGCCCCAGCATTTT.

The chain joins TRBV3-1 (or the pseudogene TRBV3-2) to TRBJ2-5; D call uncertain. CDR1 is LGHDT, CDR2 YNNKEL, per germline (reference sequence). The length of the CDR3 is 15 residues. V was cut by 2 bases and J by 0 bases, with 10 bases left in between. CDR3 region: CASSQRNYYQETQYF. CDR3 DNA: TGTGCCAGCAGCCAAAGGAACTATTACCAAGAGACCCAGTACTTC.

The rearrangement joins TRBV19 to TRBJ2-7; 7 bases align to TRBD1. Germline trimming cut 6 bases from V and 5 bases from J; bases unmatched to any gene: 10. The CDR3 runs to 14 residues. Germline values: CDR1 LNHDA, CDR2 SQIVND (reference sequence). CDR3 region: CASSPTGWQDEQYF. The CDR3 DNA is TGTGCCAGTAGCCCGACAGGGTGGCAGGACGAGCAGTACTTC.

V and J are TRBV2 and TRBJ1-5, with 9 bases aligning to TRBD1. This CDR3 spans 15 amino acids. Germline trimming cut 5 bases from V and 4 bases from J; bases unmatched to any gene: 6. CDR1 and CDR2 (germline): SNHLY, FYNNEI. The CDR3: CASSTNRGRNQPQHF. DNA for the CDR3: TGTGCCAGCAGTACGAACAGGGGGCGAAATCAGCCCCAGCATTTT.

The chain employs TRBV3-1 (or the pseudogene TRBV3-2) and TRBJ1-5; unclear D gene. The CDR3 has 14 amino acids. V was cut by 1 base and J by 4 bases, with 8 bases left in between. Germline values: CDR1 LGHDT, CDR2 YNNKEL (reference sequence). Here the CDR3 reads CASSQGRTNQPQHF. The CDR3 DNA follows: TGTGCCAGCAGCCAAGGGAGGACTAATCAGCCCCAGCATTTT.

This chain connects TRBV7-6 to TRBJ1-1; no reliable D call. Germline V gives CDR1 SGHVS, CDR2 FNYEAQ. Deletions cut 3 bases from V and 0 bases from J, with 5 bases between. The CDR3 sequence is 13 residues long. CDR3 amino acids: CASSFHMNTEAFF. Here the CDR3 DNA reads TGTGCCAGCAGCTTTCACATGAACACTGAAGCTTTCTTT.

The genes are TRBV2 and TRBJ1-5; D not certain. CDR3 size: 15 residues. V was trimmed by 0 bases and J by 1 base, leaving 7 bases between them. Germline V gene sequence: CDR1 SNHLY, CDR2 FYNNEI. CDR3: CASSEALGSNQPQHF. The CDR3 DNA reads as TGTGCCAGCAGTGAAGCTTTGGGCAGCAATCAGCCCCAGCATTTT.

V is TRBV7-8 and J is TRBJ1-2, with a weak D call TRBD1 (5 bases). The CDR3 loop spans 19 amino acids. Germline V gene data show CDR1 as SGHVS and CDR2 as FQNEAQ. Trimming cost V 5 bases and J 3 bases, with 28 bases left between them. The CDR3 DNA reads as TGTGCCAGCAGCCCGCGAGTCCGCAGGGTTGGAGATCGTTACTATGGCTACACCTTC. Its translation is CASSPRVRRVGDRYYGYTF.

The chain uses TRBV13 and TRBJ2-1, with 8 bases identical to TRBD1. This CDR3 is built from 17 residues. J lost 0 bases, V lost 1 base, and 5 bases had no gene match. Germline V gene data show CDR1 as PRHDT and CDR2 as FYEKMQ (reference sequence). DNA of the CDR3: TGTGCCAGCAGCTTAGCGACAGGGGTCGGCTCCTACAATGAGCAGTTCTTC. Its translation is CASSLATGVGSYNEQFF.

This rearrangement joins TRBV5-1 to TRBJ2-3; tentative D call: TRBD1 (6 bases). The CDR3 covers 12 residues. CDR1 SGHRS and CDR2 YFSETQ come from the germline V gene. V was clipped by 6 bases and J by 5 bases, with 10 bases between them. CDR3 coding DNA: TGCGCCAGCAAGCAGGGACAAGATACGCAGTATTTT. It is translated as CASKQGQDTQYF.

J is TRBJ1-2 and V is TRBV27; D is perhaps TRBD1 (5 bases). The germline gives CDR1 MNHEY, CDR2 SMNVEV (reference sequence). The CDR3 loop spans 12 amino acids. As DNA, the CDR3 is TGTGCTTCGCGCGGAAGGGGCGGAGGCTACACCTTC. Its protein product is CASRGRGGGYTF.

CDR3 coding DNA: TGCGCCAGCAGTCAGACGACAGTGATGAGCTCTGGAAACACCATATATTTT. Translating gives CASSQTTVMSSGNTIYF. The rearrangement uses TRBV23-1 and TRBJ1-3; a weak D match, TRBD1 (5 bases). TRBV23-1 is treated as an ORF (open reading frame) with a function not yet certain. Trimming took off 3 bases at V and 0 bases at J, with 15 bases between the two ends. The CDR3 has 17 amino acids.

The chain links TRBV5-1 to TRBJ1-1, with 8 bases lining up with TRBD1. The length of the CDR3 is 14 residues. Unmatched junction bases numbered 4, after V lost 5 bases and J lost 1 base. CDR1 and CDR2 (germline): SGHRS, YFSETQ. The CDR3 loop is CASRRDRGNTEAFF. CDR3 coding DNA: TGCGCCAGCAGAAGAGACAGGGGGAACACTGAAGCTTTCTTT.

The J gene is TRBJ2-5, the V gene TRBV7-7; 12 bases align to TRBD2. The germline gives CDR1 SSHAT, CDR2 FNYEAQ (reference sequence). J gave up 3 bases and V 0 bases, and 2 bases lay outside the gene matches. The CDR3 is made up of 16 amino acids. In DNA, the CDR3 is TGTGCCAGCAGCTTAGCACTAGCGGGGGGTAAAGAGACCCAGTACTTC. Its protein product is CASSLALAGGKETQYF.

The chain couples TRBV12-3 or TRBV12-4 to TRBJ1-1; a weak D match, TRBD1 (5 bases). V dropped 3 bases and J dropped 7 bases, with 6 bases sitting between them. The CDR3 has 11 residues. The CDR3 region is CASSLGGEAFF. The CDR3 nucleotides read TGTGCCAGCAGTTTGGGGGGTGAAGCTTTCTTT.

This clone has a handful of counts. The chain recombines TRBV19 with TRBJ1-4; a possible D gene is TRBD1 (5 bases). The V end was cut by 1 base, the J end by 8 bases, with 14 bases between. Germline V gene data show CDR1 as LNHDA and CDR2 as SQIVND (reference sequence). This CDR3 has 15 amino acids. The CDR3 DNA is TGTGCCAGTAGTATAGGGACCGGACAAGGCGAAAAACTGTTTTTT. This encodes CASSIGTGQGEKLFF.

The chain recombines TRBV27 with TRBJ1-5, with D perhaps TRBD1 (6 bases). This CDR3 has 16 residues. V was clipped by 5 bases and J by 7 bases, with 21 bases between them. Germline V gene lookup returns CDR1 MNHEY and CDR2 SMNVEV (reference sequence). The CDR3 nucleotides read TGTGCCAGCAGTCTCCAAACAGGGAAGGGGGAGCAGCCCCAGCATTTT. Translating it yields CASSLQTGKGEQPQHF.

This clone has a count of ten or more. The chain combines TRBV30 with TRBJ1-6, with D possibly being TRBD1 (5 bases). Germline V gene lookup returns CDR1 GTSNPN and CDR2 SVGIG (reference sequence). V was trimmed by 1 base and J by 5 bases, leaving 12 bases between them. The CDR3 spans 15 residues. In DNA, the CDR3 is TGTGCCTGGAGTGAAAGCAGGGCGGATAATTCACCCCTCCACTTT. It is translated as CAWSESRADNSPLHF.